This TCR beta chain was sequenced for a study of blood T cells in healthy people across ages (dated by TCRdb to between 2014 and 2016). Regarding the study in general: Template switching captured roughly one uniquely barcoded TCR beta cDNA molecule per two T cells in model experiments. The study measured age-related changes in TCR beta repertoire diversity using deep sequencing normalized with unique cDNA molecular identifiers. Four age groups were formed from the donors: young (average approximately 16 years), middle-aged (roughly 38), aged (62) and long-lived (less than 85). To avoid experimental bias, donors of different ages were randomly spread across the sequencing lanes. Using the same blood draw, the study looked at two additional independent replicas of 1 million unique cDNA reads for two donors, one aged 18 to 29 and the other aged 80 or older. Study-wide conclusions, independent of this receptor: The CMV infection status of donors was not known, potentially confounding age-related changes in expanded clonotypes. Observed TCR beta diversity correlated strongly with the percentage of naive T cells measured by flow cytometry. Since profiling was done on bulk unsorted PBMCs, naive and antigen-experienced compartments could not be conclusively compared. Observed TCR beta diversity per million T cells fell roughly linearly with age, and a significant reduction was already apparent by age roughly 40. The long-lived group showed more naive CD4+ T cells, fewer expanded clones and increased TCR diversity than the aged group, suggesting age selection. Estimates of total diversity based on one million sequenced T cells were considered lower bounds and underestimates.

The germline V gene supplies CDR1 SGHRS and CDR2 YFSETQ. The CDR3 sequence holds 18 residues, the cysteine and phenylalanine included. Only the CDR3 DNA stays, 54 bases, in frame from base 1. Remarks on this clonotype: Its specific antigen is unknown. This clone may be a read error of a much larger clone one base away.

The approximately 39 donors, aged about 6 to 95 years, were systemically healthy Caucasian individuals from Russia. Each donor gave about 9.7 milliliters of peripheral blood, drawn into EDTA-treated Vacutainer tubes. Ficoll-Paque density-gradient centrifugation was used to isolate PBMCs, with at least 6.5 million per sample. Trizol reagent was used to extract total RNA from PBMCs, with at least 5 micrograms per sample. The percentages of naive CD45RAhigh/CD27high T cells were determined by flow cytometry on a PBMC aliquot from every donor. The library was prepared using 5' RACE. Sequencing used an Illumina HiSeq 2500. A second PCR of 7 to 11 cycles was performed with a sample-barcoded 5' primer and a J-beta primer mix. A template-switch 5' adaptor carrying 12 random nucleotides introduced a unique molecular identifier onto each TCR beta cDNA molecule. Each sample yielded at least 3 million CDR3-containing paired-end reads. The Mint cDNA synthesis kit, primed by a TRBC-specific oligonucleotide, was used to synthesize first-strand cDNA from all RNA. After uracil-DNA glycosylase treatment, a first 18-cycle PCR used universal primers M1SS and BC2_uni_R on all cDNA. In the paper's pipeline: For normalization, 1 million high-quality reads, each with a distinct molecular identifier, were randomly selected from each sample. Instead of being binned into consensus sequences, reads that shared molecular identifiers were thrown out. MiTCR, with a Q25 quality threshold and the strictest error-elimination algorithm, was used for CDR3 identification, clonotype clustering and error correction. Lower-bound total TCR beta diversity was estimated with a nonparametric unseen species model using Euler transformation. TCRdb reanalyzed the raw reads on its own, using fastp at Q25 for trimming and MiXCR for clone calling, and kept in-frame beta chains. Here each entry gathers all rows of one CDR3 protein and keeps the most common genes and DNA. V and J calls and clone size were set by TCRdb, not the authors. This sample lists 600,000 or so distinct CDR3 sequences; approximately 30% were detected once. Clones ranked in the top ten supply around a sixth of the sample.

Sequenced: blood. This receptor was obtained from a woman of 80 years or more in good health. Rearrangement joined TRBV5-1 to TRBJ2-1; 11 bases in the middle match TRBD1. The better agreement between TRBJ2-7 and the DNA end casts doubt on the J call. The DNA sequence is given as TGCGCCAGCAGAGGGGGGACAGGGGGTAGGGTCTCCTACAATGAGCAGTACTTC. It codes for CASRGGTGGRVSYNEQYF.